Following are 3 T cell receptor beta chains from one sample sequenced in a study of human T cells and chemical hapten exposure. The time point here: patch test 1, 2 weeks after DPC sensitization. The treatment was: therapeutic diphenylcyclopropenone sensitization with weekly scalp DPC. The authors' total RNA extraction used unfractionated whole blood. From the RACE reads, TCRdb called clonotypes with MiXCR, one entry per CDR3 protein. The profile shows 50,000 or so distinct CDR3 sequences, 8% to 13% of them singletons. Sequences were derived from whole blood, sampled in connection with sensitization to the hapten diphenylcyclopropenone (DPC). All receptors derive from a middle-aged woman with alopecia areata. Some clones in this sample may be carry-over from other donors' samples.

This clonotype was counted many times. The DNA of the CDR3 is TGTGCCAGCTCTGCGGTCAATGAGCAGTTCTTC. Its protein is CASSAVNEQFF. The chain couples TRBV6-6 to TRBJ2-1; no definite D call. Trimming cost V 8 bases and J 6 bases, with 8 bases left between them. The CDR3 runs 11 residues. The germline V gene encodes CDR1 MNHNY and CDR2 SVGAGI (reference sequence).

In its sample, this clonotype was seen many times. The CDR3 region is CASSLVVRPNSPLHF. CDR3 coding DNA: TGTGCCAGCAGCTTAGTGGTACGACCTAATTCACCCCTCCACTTT. The gene calls are TRBV7-2 and TRBJ1-6; D is ambiguous. Trimming removed 1 base at V and 6 bases at J, with 10 bases between. Germline V CDR1 and CDR2: SGHTA, FQGNSA. The CDR3 is 15 residues long.

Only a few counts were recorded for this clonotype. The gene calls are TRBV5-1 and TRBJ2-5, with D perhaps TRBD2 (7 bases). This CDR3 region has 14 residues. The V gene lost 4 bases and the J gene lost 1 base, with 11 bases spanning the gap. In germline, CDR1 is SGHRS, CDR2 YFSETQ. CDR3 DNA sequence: TGCGCCAGCAGCCACAGGGAGGGCCAAGAGACCCAGTACTTC. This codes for CASSHREGQETQYF.